The 27 T cell receptor beta chains in this list originate from one sample, sequenced in a study of shared clonotypes between healthy human individuals. Assay used: immunoSEQ multiplex PCR; TCRdb lists only in-frame clones, some missing. The sample has 850,000 to 1,200,000 clones; about 75% are singletons. Sequences were obtained from memory CD4+ T cells sorted from blood. The sample's subset: CD45RA-negative fraction. The receptors come from a man between 18 and 35 years old in good health.

The rearrangement links TRBV7-3 to TRBJ2-3; D ambiguous. Germline values: CDR1 SGHTA, CDR2 FQGTGA. The CDR3 is made up of 12 amino acids. Trimming shortened V by 2 bases and J by 4 bases, and 4 bases separated the two germline ends. CDR3 DNA: TGTGCCAGCAGCTTACGGGCAGATACGCAGTATTTT. Translated, it gives CASSLRADTQYF.

The rearrangement links TRBV5-6 to TRBJ2-1; D remains ambiguous. V dropped 8 bases and J dropped 9 bases, with 12 bases sitting between them. CDR1 and CDR2 from the germline V gene are SGHDT and YYEEEE. There are 11 residues in the CDR3. The CDR3 coding sequence is TGTGCCAGTCTTGGTTTAACTGAGCAGTTCTTC. The encoded protein is CASLGLTEQFF.

The chain is built from TRBV29-1 and TRBJ1-5; D unresolved. CDR1 and CDR2 from the germline V gene are SQVTM and ANQGSEA. V dropped 3 bases and J dropped 2 bases, with 8 bases sitting between them. CDR3 length: 13 residues. CDR3 nucleotide sequence: TGCAGCGTTGAGTTCGGACGCAATCAGCCCCAGCATTTT. Its translation: CSVEFGRNQPQHF.

Note on this clone: The same CDR3 arises from other DNA sequences in this sample as well. The J gene is TRBJ1-2, the V gene TRBV27; TRBD1 agrees at 7 bases. The V and J ends lost 6 bases and 4 bases, in that order; junction bases with no gene match: 5. The CDR3 contains 13 residues. The germline CDR1 and CDR2 sequences are MNHEY and SMNVEV (reference sequence). CDR3 in DNA: TGTGCCAGCAGCCTACAGGGGTCCTATGGCTACACCTTC. Its translation is CASSLQGSYGYTF.

In its sample, this clone was seen a few times. The rearrangement uses TRBV2 and TRBJ2-7, with 12 bases aligning to TRBD2. Trimming cost V 6 bases and J 1 base; bases outside gene matches: 7. CDR1 and CDR2 from the germline V gene are SNHLY and FYNNEI. This CDR3 comprises 16 residues. The CDR3 region is CASREGLAGASYEQYF. The DNA of the CDR3 is TGTGCCAGCAGGGAGGGACTAGCGGGCGCTTCCTACGAGCAGTACTTC.

V usage is TRBV10-2 and J usage is TRBJ2-1, with D possibly matching TRBD1 (6 bases). V was trimmed by 3 bases and J by 7 bases, leaving 7 bases between them. The CDR3 covers 12 residues. The germline V gene encodes CDR1 WSHSY and CDR2 SAAADI. CDR3: CASSDRGNEQFF. CDR3 sequence (DNA): TGCGCCAGCAGTGATAGGGGGAATGAGCAGTTCTTC.

This clone was observed a handful of times. The rearrangement links TRBV5-1 to TRBJ2-7; TRBD1 might be the D (5 bases). Looked up from germline, CDR1 is SGHRS and CDR2 is YFSETQ. This CDR3 is built from 13 residues. V shed 7 bases and J shed 3 bases, with 14 bases lying between them. The CDR3 nucleotides read TGCGCCAGCCGGATGGACACTGGCTACGAGCAGTACTTC. It specifies CASRMDTGYEQYF.

This clone was counted between two and nine times. The gene calls are TRBV5-6 and TRBJ1-2; a possible D gene is TRBD1 (5 bases). Germline CDR1 is SGHDT and CDR2 is YYEEEE. Trimming pared 8 bases from V and 6 bases from J, leaving 14 bases between. The CDR3 has 12 residues. The CDR3 is CASSYGADGYTF. CDR3 DNA sequence: TGTGCCAGTTCATATGGGGCGGATGGCTACACCTTC. The entire variable domain, with the rest obtained from reference TRBV5-6 and TRBJ1-2, is as follows: DAGVTQSPTHLIKTRGQQVTLRCSPKSGHDTVSWYQQALGQGPQFIFQYYEEEERQRGNFPDRFSGHQFPNYSSELNVNALLLGDSALYLCASSYGADGYTFGSGTRLTVV.

The V gene is TRBV6-6, the J gene TRBJ1-1; D may be TRBD1 (5 bases). This CDR3 contains 12 residues. The V gene lost 8 bases and the J gene lost 1 base, with 8 bases spanning the gap. Germline V gene data show CDR1 as MNHNY and CDR2 as SVGAGI (reference sequence). This CDR3 reads CASGGKNTEAFF. For the CDR3, the DNA is TGTGCCAGCGGGGGTAAGAACACTGAAGCTTTCTTT.

Note on this clone: Other DNA sequences in this sample translate to the same CDR3. This chain joins TRBV28 and TRBJ2-5; D ambiguous. Germline CDR1 is MDHEN and CDR2 is SYDVKM. This CDR3 is 11 amino acids long. V was pared by 6 bases and J by 1 base, with 3 bases between. The CDR3 DNA is TGTGCCAGCAGCGGCCAAGAGACCCAGTACTTC. This gives the protein CASSGQETQYF.

As regards this clone: An end of the junction differs from the germline gene, which may be a read error. The rearrangement links TRBV7-7 to TRBJ2-3; 8 nucleotides line up with TRBD1. Germline loops: CDR1 SSHAT, CDR2 FNYEAQ (reference sequence). The CDR3 is made up of 15 amino acids. The CDR3 reads CASSFGQGPTDTQYF. CDR3 coding DNA: TGTGCTAGCAGCTTCGGACAGGGCCCCACAGATACGCAGTATTTT.

On this clone itself: This CDR3 is also generated by other DNA sequences in the sample. The V and J genes are TRBV5-1 and TRBJ2-5, with D hard to call. Germline-derived CDR1 and CDR2 are SGHRS and YFSETQ. V was shortened by 2 bases and J by 2 bases, with 13 bases between the two germline ends. This CDR3 region has 15 residues. This CDR3 reads CASSLSSGGQETQYF. Here the CDR3 DNA reads TGCGCCAGCAGCTTATCGTCCGGCGGTCAAGAGACCCAGTACTTC. Variable domain in full (rest from reference TRBV5-1 and TRBJ2-5): KAGVTQTPRYLIKTRGQQVTLSCSPISGHRSVSWYQQTPGQGLQFLFEYFSETQRNKGNFPGRFSGRQFSNSRSEMNVSTLELGDSALYLCASSLSSGGQETQYFGPGTRLLVL.

This chain links TRBV4-1 with TRBJ2-1; D is undetermined. CDR1 is MGHRA, CDR2 YSYEKL, per germline. The CDR3 contains 15 residues. The V end lost 0 bases, the J end lost 1 base, and 7 bases lay between the germline ends. CDR3 in DNA: TGCGCCAGCAGCCAAGATGACTTATCCTACAATGAGCAGTTCTTC. This codes for CASSQDDLSYNEQFF.

The V gene is TRBV6-1, the J gene TRBJ2-7; D is uncertain. From germline, CDR1 is MNHNS and CDR2 SASEGT. V was trimmed by 2 bases and J by 5 bases, leaving 7 bases between them. The CDR3 loop spans 12 amino acids. CDR3 region: CASSESWNEQYF. In nucleotides, the CDR3 is TGTGCCAGCAGTGAATCGTGGAACGAGCAGTACTTC.

This clone was detected only once. The V and J genes are TRBV28 and TRBJ1-1, with a tentative D call TRBD1 (6 bases). Germline V CDR1 and CDR2: MDHEN, SYDVKM. V was shortened by 4 bases and J by 4 bases, with 19 bases between the two germline ends. The CDR3 totals 16 residues. CDR3 residues: CASSYRTALTGTEAFF. DNA for the CDR3: TGTGCCAGCAGTTATCGGACAGCCCTAACGGGCACTGAAGCTTTCTTT.

This rearrangement joins TRBV21-1 to TRBJ2-7; the D call TRBD1 from the table was never checked on the DNA. TRBV21-1 is a pseudogene segment. CDR3 size: 16 residues. CDR3 coding DNA: TGTGCCAGCAGCAAAGATATGGCAGGGGAAGACTACGAGCAGTACTTC. It translates to CASSKDMAGEDYEQYF.

The rearrangement joins TRBV19 to TRBJ2-5; tentatively, D is TRBD2 (5 bases). V was pared by 8 bases and J by 7 bases, with 17 bases between. The germline V gene encodes CDR1 LNHDA and CDR2 SQIVND (reference sequence). The CDR3 length is 13 residues. The CDR3 sequence is CASGLPGMGTQYF. The DNA of the CDR3 is TGTGCCAGTGGGCTGCCGGGAATGGGGACCCAGTACTTC.

As concerns this clone: A much larger clone lies a single base off, so this may be a read error. Other DNA sequences in the sample encode the same CDR3. The chain carries TRBV5-1 and TRBJ1-1; D perhaps matches TRBD1 (6 bases). CDR1 is SGHRS, CDR2 YFSETQ, per germline. Trimming cost V 3 bases and J 1 base, with 7 bases left between them. The CDR3 runs 13 residues. The CDR3 region has the DNA TGCGCCAGCAGCTCACAGGGGAACACTGAAGCTTTCTTT. Its protein is CASSSQGNTEAFF.

At least ten counts were recorded for this clone. CDR3 amino acids: CAISESPRGYTF. The DNA of the CDR3 is TGTGCCATCAGTGAGTCGCCGCGGGGCTACACCTTC. The chain carries TRBV10-3 and TRBJ1-2; no firm D call. Germline V lookup: CDR1 ENHRY, CDR2 SYGVKD. The CDR3 spans 12 residues. Trimming pared 0 bases from V and 8 bases from J, leaving 7 bases between.

J is TRBJ2-1 and V is TRBV29-1, with a possible D match to TRBD2 (5 bases). The V gene lost 4 bases and the J gene lost 10 bases, with 11 bases spanning the gap. Looked up from germline, CDR1 is SQVTM and CDR2 is ANQGSEA. The CDR3 totals 11 residues. CDR3 region: CSVGERVEQFF. The CDR3 nucleotides read TGCAGCGTTGGTGAGAGGGTAGAGCAGTTCTTC.

A note on this clone: With only one base between it and a far larger clone, this is likely a read error. Other nucleotide sequences from this sample produce the same CDR3. The V gene is TRBV7-9, the J gene TRBJ2-2; D gene ambiguous. Germline V CDR1 and CDR2: SEHNR, FQNEAQ (reference sequence). This CDR3 has 12 amino acids. The V end was cut by 5 bases, the J end by 3 bases, with 4 bases between. The DNA for the CDR3 is TGTGCCAGCAGCCCAGACACCGGGGAGCTGTTTTTT. Its protein product is CASSPDTGELFF.

The chain employs TRBV12-5 and TRBJ2-5, with TRBD1 matching 11 bases. The V gene's germline CDR1 is LGHNT and CDR2 FRNRAP. J lost 5 bases, V lost 0 bases, and 5 bases had no gene match. The CDR3 is made up of 16 amino acids. CDR3 sequence: CASGLVLGTGGETQYF. The DNA for the CDR3 is TGTGCTAGTGGTTTGGTACTGGGGACAGGGGGTGAGACCCAGTACTTC. The full variable domain, its missing parts supplied by reference TRBV12-5 and TRBJ2-5, is DARVTQTPRHKVTEMGQEVTMRCQPILGHNTVFWYRQTMMQGLELLAYFRNRAPLDDSGMPKDRFSAEMPDATLATLKIQPSEPRDSAVYFCASGLVLGTGGETQYFGPGTRLLVL.

Concerning this clone itself: Other DNA sequences in this sample translate to the same CDR3. As DNA, the CDR3 is TGTGCCAGCAGCCCCCCCGCAACTAATGAAAAACTGTTTTTT. This codes for CASSPPATNEKLFF. The genes are TRBV7-9 and TRBJ1-4, with D hard to call. CDR3 size: 14 residues. Looked up from germline, CDR1 is SEHNR and CDR2 is FQNEAQ (reference sequence). With 5 bases removed from V and 0 bases from J, the gap between germline ends came to 7 bases.

This chain links TRBV29-1 with TRBJ2-3, with D possibly matching TRBD2 (6 bases). V lost 3 bases, J lost 11 bases, and 15 bases lay in between. The CDR3 extends over 12 amino acids. Germline V CDR1 and CDR2: SQVTM, ANQGSEA. For the CDR3, the DNA is TGCAGCGTTGATGCGGGACCGTGGGGGCAGTATTTT. This gives the protein CSVDAGPWGQYF.

Only a few counts were recorded for this clone. V and J are TRBV7-2 and TRBJ2-3; 14 bases match TRBD2. Germline assignment: CDR1 SGHTA and CDR2 FQGNSA. The V segment lost 4 bases and the J segment 4 bases; nucleotides outside the gene matches: 4. This CDR3 has 16 residues. The DNA for the CDR3 is TGTGCCAGCAGCTCCTCGACTAGCGGGAGGGCAGATACGCAGTATTTT. Translating gives CASSSSTSGRADTQYF.

The genes are TRBV4-1 and TRBJ2-1, with 10 positions matching TRBD2. The CDR3 loop spans 17 amino acids. From germline, CDR1 is MGHRA and CDR2 YSYEKL. J gave up 9 bases and V 1 base, and 12 bases lay outside the gene matches. CDR3 DNA: TGCGCCAGCAGCCAAGCTATGAGCGGGAGGGCCGGGGGTGAGCAGTTCTTC. Translating it yields CASSQAMSGRAGGEQFF.

The chain combines TRBV11-2 with TRBJ2-7; no clear D gene. CDR3 length: 13 amino acids. In germline, CDR1 is SGHAT, CDR2 FQNNGV. The germline V and J ends were trimmed by 5 bases and 3 bases, with 11 bases remaining between them. CDR3 coding DNA: TGTGCCAGCAGCCCCGACACCGACTACGAGCAGTACTTC. Its protein product is CASSPDTDYEQYF.